This entry lists 31 T cell receptor beta chains sequenced from one sample in a study of response to subunit inactivated influenza vaccine. TCRdb re-derived calls from the RT-PCR reads in MiXCR, one entry per CDR3 protein. The sample consists of around 710,000 distinct CDR3 sequences, roughly 13% of them appearing once. The starting material was PBMCs from blood, obtained around 14 days before vaccination. Every receptor here comes from a man aged 45 to 65 who received an inactivated influenza vaccine.

The V call is TRBV4-2, the J call TRBJ2-2; D uncertain. The CDR3 has 16 residues. The V end was cut by 0 bases, the J end by 4 bases, with 12 bases between. Germline V gene lookup returns CDR1 LGHNA and CDR2 YNFKEQ. CDR3 DNA sequence: TGTGCCAGCAGCCAAGACTTCTCATTGAGCACCGGGGAGCTGTTTTTT. Its translation: CASSQDFSLSTGELFF.

This clonotype was counted ten times or more. This chain joins TRBV7-8 and TRBJ1-1; maybe TRBD1 (6 bases). V shed 0 bases and J shed 0 bases, with 8 bases lying between them. This CDR3 is 15 amino acids long. Germline lookup yields CDR1 SGHVS and CDR2 FQNEAQ. The CDR3 loop is CASSLAGGMNTEAFF. The CDR3 DNA is TGTGCCAGCAGCTTAGCAGGGGGTATGAACACTGAAGCTTTCTTT.

The CDR3 DNA is TGTGCCAGCAGTTCTCGGGGGGATTGGGCTGAAGCTTTCTTT. Translating gives CASSSRGDWAEAFF. This chain links TRBV12-3 or TRBV12-4 with TRBJ1-1; tentative D call: TRBD1 (5 bases). This CDR3 spans 14 amino acids. The V end lost 4 bases, the J end lost 6 bases, and 15 bases lay between the germline ends.

V gene TRBV6-5 combines with J gene TRBJ2-5; D is possibly TRBD2 (6 bases). V lost 6 bases to trimming and J lost 5 bases, with 19 bases between them. The CDR3 contains 15 residues. CDR1 is MNHEY, CDR2 SVGAGI, per germline. CDR3 residues: CASSPPDYPGETQYF. Here the CDR3 DNA reads TGTGCCAGCAGCCCACCGGACTATCCGGGTGAGACCCAGTACTTC.

Here the CDR3 reads CASNHGTSVSYEQYF. The DNA of the CDR3 is TGTGCCAGCAACCACGGGACTAGCGTCTCCTACGAGCAGTACTTC. This chain joins TRBV7-9 and TRBJ2-7, with 10 positions matching TRBD2. Trimming at V came to 7 bases and at J to 0 bases, leaving 6 bases not matched to a gene. The V gene's germline CDR1 is SEHNR and CDR2 FQNEAQ (reference sequence). The CDR3 totals 15 residues. Variable domain in full (rest from reference TRBV7-9 and TRBJ2-7): DTGVSQNPRHKITKRGQNVTFRCDPISEHNRLYWYRQTLGQGPEFLTYFQNEAQLEKSRLLSDRFSAERPKGSFSTLEIQRTEQGDSAMYLCASNHGTSVSYEQYFGPGTRLTVT.

This clonotype came up a few times. The chain couples TRBV4-2 to TRBJ2-1; D remains ambiguous. The length of the CDR3 is 14 residues. V lost 0 bases and J 2 bases, leaving 5 bases between the germline ends. Per the germline V gene, CDR1 is LGHNA and CDR2 is YNFKEQ. In DNA form, the CDR3 reads TGTGCCAGCAGCCAAGATAGAGCCTACAATGAGCAGTTCTTC. Protein sequence: CASSQDRAYNEQFF.

This chain uses TRBV11-2 with TRBJ2-2, with D perhaps TRBD1 (6 bases). Germline V gives CDR1 SGHAT, CDR2 FQNNGV. V lost 1 base to trimming and J lost 12 bases, with 18 bases between them. The CDR3 runs 15 residues. The CDR3 DNA reads as TGTGCCAGCAGCTTAGGATGGGGGCAGCTCGTTAAGCTGTTTTTT. Residues: CASSLGWGQLVKLFF.

The rearrangement joins TRBV19 to TRBJ2-1; 9 nucleotides align to TRBD2. The CDR3 contains 16 residues. Trimming removed 3 bases from V and 0 bases from J; junction bases left unmatched: 3. The germline gives CDR1 LNHDA, CDR2 SQIVND (reference sequence). As DNA, the CDR3 is TGTGCCAGTAGTATTAGCGGGAGCCCCTCCTACAATGAGCAGTTCTTC. Its translation: CASSISGSPSYNEQFF.

This clonotype has only a few counts. This sequence joins TRBV6-1 and TRBJ2-2; no reliable D call. The V end lost 6 bases, the J end lost 7 bases, and 21 bases lay between the germline ends. CDR3 length equals 16 residues. From germline, CDR1 is MNHNS and CDR2 SASEGT. The CDR3 DNA follows: TGTGCCAGCAGAGACAAAGGAGTATCAGGTGTCGGGGAGCTGTTTTTT. It encodes CASRDKGVSGVGELFF.

This clonotype has only a few counts. The chain recombines TRBV6-1 with TRBJ2-2; 8 nucleotides line up with TRBD2. The J segment lost 6 bases and the V segment lost 7 bases, leaving 10 bases of the junction unmatched. The length of the CDR3 is 15 residues. Germline V gene sequence: CDR1 MNHNS, CDR2 SASEGT. The CDR3 region is CASKGGLVLSGELFF. CDR3 coding DNA: TGTGCCAGCAAGGGGGGACTAGTTTTATCCGGGGAGCTGTTTTTT.

This clonotype was found a few times. The CDR3 reads CASSSAQDGSPLHF. The CDR3 DNA reads as TGTGCCAGCAGCTCTGCCCAGGACGGTTCACCCCTCCACTTT. The V gene is TRBV5-6, the J gene TRBJ1-6; D call uncertain. Trimming stripped 3 bases from V and 9 bases from J, with 13 bases between. CDR1 SGHDT and CDR2 YYEEEE come from the germline V gene. The CDR3 runs to 14 residues.

This chain uses TRBV18 with TRBJ2-4, with D maybe TRBD2 (6 bases). V was clipped by 3 bases and J by 9 bases, with 15 bases between them. CDR1 and CDR2 from the germline V gene are KGHSH and LQKENI. This CDR3 is built from 14 residues. CDR3 in amino acids: CASSPGGEASIQYF. CDR3 sequence (DNA): TGTGCCAGCTCACCTGGAGGGGAGGCTAGCATTCAGTACTTC.

This rearrangement joins TRBV20-1 to TRBJ2-7, with D perhaps assigned TRBD1 or TRBD2 (6 bases each). The CDR3 extends over 12 amino acids. Trimming took off 6 bases at V and 5 bases at J, with 14 bases between the two ends. Germline V lookup: CDR1 DFQATT, CDR2 SNEGSKA (reference sequence). The CDR3 is CSAKSGGDEQYF. Written as DNA, the CDR3 is TGCAGTGCCAAATCCGGGGGCGACGAGCAGTACTTC.

The V call is TRBV20-1, the J call TRBJ2-1; D is undetermined. Germline CDR1 DFQATT, CDR2 SNEGSKA (reference sequence). The CDR3 loop spans 16 amino acids. V lost 4 bases, J lost 0 bases, and 16 bases lay in between. The CDR3 DNA reads as TGCAGTGCTACCCAGCCTGGGATCGGCTCCTACAATGAGCAGTTCTTC. This translates into CSATQPGIGSYNEQFF.

In its sample, this clonotype was seen a few times. The chain has TRBV15 and TRBJ2-7; the D gene is possibly TRBD1 (5 bases). Per the germline V gene, CDR1 is LNHNV and CDR2 is YYDKDF (reference sequence). The CDR3 totals 13 residues. Between the trimmed V and J ends, which lost 0 bases and 4 bases, there was a span of 7 bases. The CDR3 sequence: CATSRDKGYEQYF. CDR3 nucleotides: TGTGCCACCAGCAGAGACAAGGGGTACGAGCAGTACTTC.

This clonotype occurred a few times. This rearrangement joins TRBV12-3 or TRBV12-4 to TRBJ2-5, with 9 bases that match TRBD1. The junction had 9 bases not matched to a gene; V was cut back by 6 bases and J by 7 bases. The CDR3 spans 14 residues. DNA for the CDR3: TGTGCCAGCAGCCCGAGGACAGGGGTAGGGACCCAGTACTTC. Protein sequence: CASSPRTGVGTQYF.

The sample holds a few counts of this clonotype. The chain has TRBV7-9 and TRBJ2-7; 10 nucleotides agree with TRBD2. Trimming took 5 bases from V and 0 from J; bases not matched to a gene: 10. The CDR3 runs to 17 residues. From germline, CDR1 is SEHNR and CDR2 FQNEAQ (reference sequence). This CDR3 is CASSPSLAGASSYEQYF. CDR3 DNA: TGTGCCAGCAGCCCGAGCCTAGCGGGGGCGAGCTCCTACGAGCAGTACTTC. The variable domain in full, with the rest retrieved from reference TRBV7-9 and TRBJ2-7, is DTGVSQNPRHKITKRGQNVTFRCDPISEHNRLYWYRQTLGQGPEFLTYFQNEAQLEKSRLLSDRFSAERPKGSFSTLEIQRTEQGDSAMYLCASSPSLAGASSYEQYFGPGTRLTVT.

V usage is TRBV7-2 and J usage is TRBJ2-1; D may be TRBD2 (6 bases). This CDR3 spans 14 amino acids. Germline V lookup: CDR1 SGHTA, CDR2 FQGNSA. With 7 bases removed from V and 0 bases from J, the gap between germline ends came to 10 bases. The CDR3 coding sequence is TGTGCCAGCACCCACGGGAGCTCCTACAATGAGCAGTTCTTC. Amino acids: CASTHGSSYNEQFF.

The V and J genes are TRBV29-1 and TRBJ1-1; D is unresolved. The CDR3 is made up of 14 amino acids. Germline V CDR1 and CDR2: SQVTM, ANQGSEA. Trimming took off 4 bases at V and 0 bases at J, with 12 bases between the two ends. CDR3 nucleotides: TGCAGCGTTGGGAAGGCAACCATGAACACTGAAGCTTTCTTT. It codes for CSVGKATMNTEAFF.

Remarks on this clonotype: At one of its ends the junction is not consistent with the germline gene, which may arise from a read error. V usage is TRBV3-1 and J usage is TRBJ2-2, with unresolved D. This CDR3 has 17 residues. CDR1 is LGHDT and CDR2 is YNNKEL in the germline V gene (reference sequence). In DNA, the CDR3 is TGTGCCAGCACCCAAACGGATAGGCACGCGAACACCGGGGAGCTGTTTTTT. It codes for CASTQTDRHANTGELFF.

This sequence joins TRBV2 and TRBJ2-5; 7 bases line up with TRBD1. The ends lost 6 bases at V and 1 base at J; junction bases unmatched: 8. Germline CDR1 and CDR2: SNHLY and FYNNEI. The CDR3 covers 15 residues. CDR3 DNA: TGTGCCAGCAGCTACCGGGACAGAGGCCAAGAGACCCAGTACTTC. Its translation is CASSYRDRGQETQYF.

This clonotype has a handful of counts. This sequence joins TRBV20-1 and TRBJ2-7, with a tentative D call TRBD2 (5 bases). Germline assignment: CDR1 DFQATT and CDR2 SNEGSKA (reference sequence). V dropped 2 bases and J dropped 7 bases, with 15 bases sitting between them. The CDR3 sequence is 13 residues long. The CDR3 region is CSARLPVRGEQYF. The CDR3 DNA is TGCAGTGCTAGATTACCGGTACGAGGGGAGCAGTACTTC.

In its sample, this clonotype was seen a few times. This sequence joins TRBV29-1 and TRBJ1-1, with D unresolved. Germline CDR1 reads SQVTM; CDR2 reads ANQGSEA. The CDR3 runs to 13 residues. With 3 bases removed from V and 2 bases from J, the gap between germline ends came to 10 bases. CDR3 region: CSVERRGNTEAFF. The CDR3 DNA is TGCAGCGTTGAGAGGAGAGGAAACACTGAAGCTTTCTTT.

In its sample, this clonotype was seen many times. The gene calls are TRBV5-5 and TRBJ2-3; D may be TRBD1 (6 bases). From germline, CDR1 is SGHKS and CDR2 YYEKEE (reference sequence). V was clipped by 1 base and J by 2 bases, with 11 bases between them. CDR3 length equals 15 residues. The CDR3 DNA reads TGTGCCAGCAGCTTGACAGGGTACCCCACAGATACGCAGTATTTT. Protein sequence: CASSLTGYPTDTQYF.

This clonotype was found many times. This chain joins TRBV29-1 and TRBJ2-7; D call uncertain. The germline V gene has CDR1 SQVTM and CDR2 ANQGSEA. V was shortened by 4 bases and J by 2 bases, with 9 bases between the two germline ends. The CDR3 contains 12 residues. The CDR3 spells CSVADGTYEQYF. The CDR3 coding sequence is TGCAGCGTTGCGGACGGCACCTACGAGCAGTACTTC.

This clonotype was found a few times. V gene TRBV4-2 combines with J gene TRBJ2-5; TRBD2 matches at 14 bases. The CDR3 runs to 18 residues. Looked up from germline, CDR1 is LGHNA and CDR2 is YNFKEQ. Germline trimming cut 6 bases from V and 5 bases from J; bases unmatched to any gene: 14. CDR3 nucleotide sequence: TGTGCCAGCAGTCCTCAAGCCAGGACTAGCGGGAGGTGGGAGACCCAGTACTTC. This sequence encodes CASSPQARTSGRWETQYF.

J is TRBJ1-6 and V is TRBV18; TRBD1 matches 7 bases. CDR3 length: 15 residues. Germline V gene sequence: CDR1 KGHSH, CDR2 LQKENI. J gave up 9 bases and V 1 base, and 6 bases lay outside the gene matches. Written as DNA, the CDR3 is TGTGCCAGCTCACCACAAGACAGGGAGGTTTCACCCCTCCACTTT. It encodes CASSPQDREVSPLHF. The whole variable domain, remainder taken from reference TRBV18 and TRBJ1-6, is NAGVMQNPRHLVRRRGQEARLRCSPMKGHSHVYWYRQLPEEGLKFMVYLQKENIIDESGMPKERFSAEFPKEGPSILRIQQVVRGDSAAYFCASSPQDREVSPLHFGNGTRLTVT.

In its sample, this clonotype was seen many times. CDR3 sequence: CASSQTGSAEAFF. The CDR3, as DNA: TGCGCCAGCAGCCAAACAGGGTCCGCTGAAGCTTTCTTT. The gene calls are TRBV4-1 and TRBJ1-1, with a tentative D call TRBD1 (6 bases). The CDR3 runs to 13 residues. V was shortened by 2 bases and J by 6 bases, with 10 bases between the two germline ends. Germline CDR1 is MGHRA and CDR2 is YSYEKL.

This chain joins TRBV20-1 and TRBJ2-7; a weak D match, TRBD1 (5 bases). V was clipped by 2 bases and J by 5 bases, with 19 bases between them. The germline V gene has CDR1 DFQATT and CDR2 SNEGSKA (reference sequence). CDR3 size: 15 residues. The CDR3 coding sequence is TGCAGTGCTAGAAAAGGGGAATCCAACTGGAACGAGCAGTACTTC. Protein: CSARKGESNWNEQYF.

The chain combines TRBV6-5 with TRBJ1-5; 8 bases fit TRBD1. J gave up 6 bases and V 0 bases, and 10 bases lay outside the gene matches. Per the germline V gene, CDR1 is MNHEY and CDR2 is SVGAGI. The CDR3 sequence is 17 residues long. The CDR3 here is CASSYSISGQGGQPQHF. The CDR3 region has the DNA TGTGCCAGCAGTTACTCGATATCCGGACAGGGCGGTCAGCCCCAGCATTTT.

The chain uses TRBV12-3 or TRBV12-4 and TRBJ1-5; maybe TRBD1 (5 bases). The V end lost 5 bases, the J end lost 0 bases, and 20 bases lay between the germline ends. This CDR3 has 18 amino acids. The CDR3 DNA reads as TGTGCCAGCAGTCTCCTTGAGAGGGGAGTAATTAGCAATCAGCCCCAGCATTTT. Translated: CASSLLERGVISNQPQHF.